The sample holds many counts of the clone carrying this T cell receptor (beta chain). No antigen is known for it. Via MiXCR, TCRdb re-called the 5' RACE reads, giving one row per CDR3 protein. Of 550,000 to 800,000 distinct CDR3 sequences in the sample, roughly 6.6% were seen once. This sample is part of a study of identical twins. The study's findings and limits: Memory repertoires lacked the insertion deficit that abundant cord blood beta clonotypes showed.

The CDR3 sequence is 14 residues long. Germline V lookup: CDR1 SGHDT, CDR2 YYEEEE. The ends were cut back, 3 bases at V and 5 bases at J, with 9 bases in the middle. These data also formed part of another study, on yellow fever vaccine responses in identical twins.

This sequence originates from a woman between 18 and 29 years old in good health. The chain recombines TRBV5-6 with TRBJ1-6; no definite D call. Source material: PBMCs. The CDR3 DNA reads TGTGCCAGCAGCTCCTCTGCCGATAATTCACCCCTCCACTTT. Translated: CASSSSADNSPLHF.